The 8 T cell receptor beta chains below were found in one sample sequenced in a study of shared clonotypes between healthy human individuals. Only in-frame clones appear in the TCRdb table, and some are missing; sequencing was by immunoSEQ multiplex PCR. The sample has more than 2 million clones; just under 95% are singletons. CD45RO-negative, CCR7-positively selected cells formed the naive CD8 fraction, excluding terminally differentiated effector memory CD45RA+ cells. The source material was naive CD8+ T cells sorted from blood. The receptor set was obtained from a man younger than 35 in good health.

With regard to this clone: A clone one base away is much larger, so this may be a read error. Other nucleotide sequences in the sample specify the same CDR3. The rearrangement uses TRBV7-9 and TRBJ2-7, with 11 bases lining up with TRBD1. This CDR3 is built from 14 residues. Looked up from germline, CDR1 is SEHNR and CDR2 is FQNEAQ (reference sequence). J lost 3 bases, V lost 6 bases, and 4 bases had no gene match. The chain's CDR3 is CASSHGTGGYEQYF. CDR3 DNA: TGTGCCAGCAGTCACGGGACAGGGGGCTACGAGCAGTACTTC.

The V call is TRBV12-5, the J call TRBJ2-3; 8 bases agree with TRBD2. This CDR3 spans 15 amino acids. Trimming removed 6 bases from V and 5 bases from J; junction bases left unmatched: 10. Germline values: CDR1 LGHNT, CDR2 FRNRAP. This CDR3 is CASGAGAGVLDTQYF. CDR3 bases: TGTGCTAGTGGGGCTGGAGCGGGAGTTCTAGATACGCAGTATTTT.

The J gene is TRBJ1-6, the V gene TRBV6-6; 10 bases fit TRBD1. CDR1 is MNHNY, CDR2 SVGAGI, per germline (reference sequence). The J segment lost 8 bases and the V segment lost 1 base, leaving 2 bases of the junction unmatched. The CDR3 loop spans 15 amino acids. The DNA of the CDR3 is TGTGCCAGCAGTTACTTGGGACAGGGGCATTCACCCCTCCACTTT. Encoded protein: CASSYLGQGHSPLHF.

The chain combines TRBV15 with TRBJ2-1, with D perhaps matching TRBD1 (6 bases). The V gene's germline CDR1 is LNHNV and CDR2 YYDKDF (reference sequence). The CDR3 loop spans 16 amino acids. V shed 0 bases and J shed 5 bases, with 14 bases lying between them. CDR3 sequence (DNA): TGTGCCACCAGCAGAGATTCGCCGACAGGCCACAATGAGCAGTTCTTC. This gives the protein CATSRDSPTGHNEQFF.

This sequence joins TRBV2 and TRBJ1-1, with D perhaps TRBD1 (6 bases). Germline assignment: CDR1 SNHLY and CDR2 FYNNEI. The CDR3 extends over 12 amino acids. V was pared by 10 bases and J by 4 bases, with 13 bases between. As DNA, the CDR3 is TGTGCCATCTACAGGGAAGGCACTGAAGCTTTCTTT. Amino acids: CAIYREGTEAFF.

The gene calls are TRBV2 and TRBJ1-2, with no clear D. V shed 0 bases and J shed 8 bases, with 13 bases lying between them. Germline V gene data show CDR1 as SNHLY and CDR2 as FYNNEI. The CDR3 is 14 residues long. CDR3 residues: CASSEAPEPRGYTF. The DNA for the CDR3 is TGTGCCAGCAGTGAAGCTCCCGAGCCGCGGGGCTACACCTTC.

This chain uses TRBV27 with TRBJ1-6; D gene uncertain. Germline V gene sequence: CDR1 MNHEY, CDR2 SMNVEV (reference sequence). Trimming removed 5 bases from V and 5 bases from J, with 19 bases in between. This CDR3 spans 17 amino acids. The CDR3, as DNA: TGTGCCAGCAGTCCCCGGCGGCAGATTGTTAATAATTCACCCCTCCACTTT. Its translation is CASSPRRQIVNNSPLHF.

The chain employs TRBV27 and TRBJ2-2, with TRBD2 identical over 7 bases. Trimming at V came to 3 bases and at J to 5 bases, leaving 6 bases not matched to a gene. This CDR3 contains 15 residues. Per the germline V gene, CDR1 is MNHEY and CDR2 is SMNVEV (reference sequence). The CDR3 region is CASSFGGGWTGELFF. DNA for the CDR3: TGTGCCAGCAGTTTCGGGGGAGGGTGGACCGGGGAGCTGTTTTTT.